Presented here are 29 T cell receptor beta chains from one specimen sequenced in a study of Graves' ophthalmopathy and Graves' hyperthyroidism (dated by TCRdb to between 2018 and 2020). These reads were obtained on an Illumina HiSeq 2000. For repertoire sequencing, the TCR beta CDR3 regions were amplified from RNA transcripts. A first-round RT-PCR used HTBI primers with the Qiagen OneStep RT-PCR kit, followed by a second-round multiplex PCR, size selection and purification. TCRdb took the public reads, trimmed them with fastp at Q25, ran MiXCR for clone calling and kept in-frame beta chains. Rows with a matching CDR3 protein are joined into one entry that keeps the most common DNA and genes. This sample gives 30,000 to 50,000 distinct CDR3 sequences in total; 50% of them show up just once. The ten top clones hold approximately 27% of the sample. Sequencing used peripheral blood. These receptors originate from an adult woman with stable Graves' hyperthyroidism.

The chain couples TRBV7-9 to TRBJ1-4; a weak D match, TRBD1 (6 bases). Between the trimmed V and J ends, which lost 1 base and 8 bases, there was a span of 8 bases. Germline CDR1 reads SEHNR; CDR2 reads FQNEAQ (reference sequence). This CDR3 is 13 amino acids long. CDR3 loop: CASSLVGGEKLFF. CDR3 DNA sequence: TGTGCCAGCAGCTTAGTGGGGGGCGAAAAACTGTTTTTT.

Concerning this clonotype: The junction and the germline gene differ at one end; a read error may be behind it. V is TRBV30 and J is TRBJ1-2, with a tentative D call TRBD1 (5 bases). The germline CDR1 and CDR2 sequences are GTSNPN and SVGIG (reference sequence). The CDR3 extends over 14 amino acids. CDR3 loop: CAWSDGTEFYGCTF. The CDR3 DNA follows: TGTGCCTGGAGTGATGGGACTGAGTTCTATGGCTGCACCTTC.

There are a few counts of this clonotype. This likely comes from a read error, as the CDR3 has no conserved phenylalanine or tryptophan at its end. The DNA is omitted, as the CDR3 cannot be located on it reliably, and the CDR3 follows TCRdb's listing. The V gene is TRBV5-1, the J gene TRBJ2-2. The CDR3 region is 8 residues in length, termini included. Germline V lookup: CDR1 SGHRS, CDR2 YFSETQ. This CDR3 is CASSLDRG.

This clonotype counts as medium-sized. The V and J genes are TRBV20-1 and TRBJ1-4; a weak D match, TRBD1 (5 bases). The CDR3 is 13 residues long. V was pared by 3 bases and J by 7 bases, with 12 bases between. Germline CDR1 reads DFQATT; CDR2 reads SNEGSKA (reference sequence). The CDR3 DNA follows: TGCAGTGCTAGCGGTAGGGGAGGTGAAAAACTGTTTTTT. The encoded protein is CSASGRGGEKLFF.

The chain joins TRBV20-1 to TRBJ2-7; 7 nucleotides agree with TRBD1. Germline CDR1 reads DFQATT; CDR2 reads SNEGSKA (reference sequence). The CDR3 has 14 amino acids. V lost 2 bases to trimming and J lost 6 bases; unmatched junction nucleotides: 10. DNA for the CDR3: TGCAGTGCTAGACGACAGGGTCCTGTTAGCGAGCAGTACTTC. Amino acid sequence: CSARRQGPVSEQYF.

The chain joins TRBV7-8 to TRBJ1-6; TRBD1 aligns across 10 bases. Trimming removed 1 base from V and 9 bases from J; junction bases left unmatched: 0. Germline loops: CDR1 SGHVS, CDR2 FQNEAQ. The CDR3 covers 14 residues. The CDR3 loop is CASSLGTGGSPLHF. Written as DNA, the CDR3 is TGTGCCAGCAGCTTAGGGACAGGGGGTTCACCCCTCCACTTT.

This clonotype was counted many times. V and J are TRBV5-1 and TRBJ1-2; perhaps TRBD1 as D (5 bases). Trimming cost V 0 bases and J 4 bases, with 13 bases left between them. CDR3 length equals 15 residues. Germline CDR1 reads SGHRS; CDR2 reads YFSETQ. DNA for the CDR3: TGCGCCAGCAGCTTGGGGCAGGGAGGTCCCTATGGCTACACCTTC. It encodes CASSLGQGGPYGYTF.

This clonotype showed up just once. The rearrangement joins TRBV29-1 to TRBJ2-7, with TRBD2 matching over 10 bases. With 1 base clipped from V and 3 bases from J, the junction kept 9 bases outside the gene matches. Germline V CDR1 and CDR2: SQVTM, ANQGSEA. This CDR3 contains 16 residues. As DNA, the CDR3 is TGCAGCGTTGAAGGTTGGCTAGCGGGAGATCTCTACGAGCAGTACTTC. Its translation: CSVEGWLAGDLYEQYF.

The chain combines TRBV11-1 with TRBJ1-3; D perhaps matches TRBD1 (5 bases). Germline V gene data show CDR1 as SGHAT and CDR2 as FQDESV (reference sequence). CDR3 size: 15 residues. V was shortened by 5 bases and J by 7 bases, with 18 bases between the two germline ends. Written as DNA, the CDR3 is TGTGCCAGCAGCCCGCGGACTAGCGGGGGGAACACCATATATTTT. Protein: CASSPRTSGGNTIYF.

This clonotype appeared many times. V gene TRBV10-3 combines with J gene TRBJ2-3; D might be TRBD1 (6 bases). Trimming shortened V by 6 bases and J by 4 bases, and 14 bases separated the two germline ends. CDR1 ENHRY and CDR2 SYGVKD come from the germline V gene. This CDR3 comprises 14 residues. The DNA for the CDR3 is TGTGCCATCAGGGACCAAGCAGGGGCAGATACGCAGTATTTT. Residues: CAIRDQAGADTQYF.

The chain links TRBV7-6 to TRBJ1-2; 7 bases match TRBD1. CDR3 length: 15 amino acids. Germline V gene lookup returns CDR1 SGHVS and CDR2 FNYEAQ. V was clipped by 5 bases and J by 5 bases; unmatched bases: 11. The DNA for the CDR3 is TGTGCCAGCAGCCCTTACACAGGGGTAGAATATGGCTACACCTTC. Encoded protein: CASSPYTGVEYGYTF.

At least ten counts were recorded for this clonotype. CDR3 nucleotides: TGTGCCAGCAGTTTATCCGGGGCAGGCGAGCAGTACTTC. Protein sequence: CASSLSGAGEQYF. The chain is built from TRBV28 and TRBJ2-7, with D perhaps assigned TRBD1 or TRBD2 (5 bases each). Trimming removed 1 base from V and 6 bases from J, with 10 bases in between. The CDR3 consists of 13 residues. Germline V gives CDR1 MDHEN, CDR2 SYDVKM.

This clonotype was detected ten times or more. This sequence joins TRBV7-9 and TRBJ1-1; 7 nucleotides match TRBD1. CDR1 is SEHNR, CDR2 FQNEAQ, per germline (reference sequence). V lost 1 base, J lost 5 bases, and 4 bases stayed unmatched. The CDR3 sequence is 14 residues long. Here the CDR3 reads CASSLEDRRTEAFF. CDR3 DNA: TGTGCCAGCAGCTTAGAGGACAGGCGGACTGAAGCTTTCTTT. The entire variable domain, with the rest obtained from reference TRBV7-9 and TRBJ1-1, is as follows: DTGVSQNPRHKITKRGQNVTFRCDPISEHNRLYWYRQTLGQGPEFLTYFQNEAQLEKSRLLSDRFSAERPKGSFSTLEIQRTEQGDSAMYLCASSLEDRRTEAFFGQGTRLTVV.

The chain has TRBV20-1 and TRBJ2-7; 9 bases agree with TRBD2. CDR1 and CDR2 (germline): DFQATT, SNEGSKA (reference sequence). The CDR3 has 14 amino acids. The junction had 6 bases not matched to a gene; V was cut back by 0 bases and J by 6 bases. CDR3: CSARDLLAGLEQYF. Here the CDR3 DNA reads TGCAGTGCTAGAGATCTGCTAGCGGGACTCGAGCAGTACTTC.

This clonotype was seen many times. The V gene is TRBV5-6, the J gene TRBJ2-7; 7 bases are a match to TRBD1. The CDR3 has 13 residues. Germline trimming cut 4 bases from V and 8 bases from J; bases unmatched to any gene: 9. The germline CDR1 and CDR2 sequences are SGHDT and YYEEEE. The CDR3 reads CASSPDRPGQQYF. Written as DNA, the CDR3 is TGTGCCAGCAGCCCGGACAGGCCCGGGCAGCAGTACTTC.

The rearrangement links TRBV29-1 to TRBJ1-1, with D possibly TRBD1 on 5 matching bases. The CDR3 sequence is 8 residues long. Germline loops: CDR1 SQVTM, CDR2 ANQGSEA. CDR3 region: CTDWDAFF. The CDR3 nucleotides are TGCACCGACTGGGACGCTTTCTTT.

V is TRBV7-9 and J is TRBJ2-7; 9 bases are shared with TRBD1. The CDR3 spans 14 residues. Per the germline V gene, CDR1 is SEHNR and CDR2 is FQNEAQ (reference sequence). J lost 6 bases, V lost 5 bases, and 8 bases had no gene match. The CDR3 DNA is TGTGCCAGCAGCCAAGGGACAGGGTACGCCGAGCAGTACTTC. Amino acids: CASSQGTGYAEQYF.

Of note for this clonotype: It is likely a read error, because the conserved phenylalanine at the end of the CDR3 is missing. This sequence joins TRBV24-1 and TRBJ2-5; 16 bases match TRBD2. After removal of 1 base from V and 4 bases from J, the junction contained 2 bases not matched to a gene. Germline lookup yields CDR1 KGHDR and CDR2 SFDVKD. The CDR3 totals 17 residues. This CDR3 is CATSDFGTSGRAETQYS. CDR3 DNA sequence: TGTGCCACCAGTGATTTCGGGACTAGCGGGAGGGCAGAGACCCAGTACTCC.

This clonotype was seen more than once but under ten times. This chain uses TRBV7-2 with TRBJ1-6, with a possible D match to TRBD1 (5 bases). CDR1 is SGHTA and CDR2 is FQGNSA in the germline V gene. The CDR3 sequence is 14 residues long. V lost 2 bases and J 8 bases, leaving 10 bases between the germline ends. CDR3 amino acids: CASSLTATDSPLHF. The CDR3 nucleotides are TGTGCCAGCAGCTTAACAGCGACAGATTCACCCCTCCACTTT.

This clonotype was seen many times. The chain joins TRBV11-2 to TRBJ1-2, with 9 positions matching TRBD1. This CDR3 has 13 amino acids. V lost 4 bases, J lost 8 bases, and 5 bases stayed unmatched. Germline assignment: CDR1 SGHAT and CDR2 FQNNGV. CDR3 in amino acids: CASSSDRGTGYTF. DNA of the CDR3: TGTGCCAGCAGCTCGGACAGGGGTACCGGCTACACCTTC.

The gene calls are TRBV25-1 and TRBJ1-2; D call uncertain. The CDR3 has 11 amino acids. V was clipped by 8 bases and J by 10 bases, with 14 bases between them. CDR1 MGHDK and CDR2 SYGVNS come from the germline V gene. CDR3 residues: CASRGAVAYTF. As DNA, the CDR3 is TGTGCCAGCCGGGGAGCCGTAGCCTACACCTTC.

This sequence joins TRBV7-8 and TRBJ1-2; 10 positions match TRBD1. The germline CDR1 and CDR2 sequences are SGHVS and FQNEAQ. The CDR3 contains 14 residues. V gave up 6 bases and J gave up 4 bases; unmatched junction bases: 5. CDR3: CASRRDRGPYGYTF. The DNA of the CDR3 is TGTGCCAGCAGGCGGGACAGGGGCCCCTATGGCTACACCTTC.

The chain links TRBV7-2 to TRBJ2-7; 7 nucleotides agree with TRBD2. Trimming took 4 bases from V and 6 from J; bases not matched to a gene: 9. Per germline, CDR1 SGHTA and CDR2 FQGNSA. The CDR3 extends over 14 amino acids. CDR3 in DNA: TGTGCCAGCAGCTCGGGTGGACTAGGTTTCGAGCAGTACTTC. Its protein is CASSSGGLGFEQYF. The full variable domain, its missing parts supplied by reference TRBV7-2 and TRBJ2-7, is GAGVSQSPSNKVTEKGKDVELRCDPISGHTALYWYRQSLGQGLEFLIYFQGNSAPDKSGLPSDRFSAERTGGSVSTLTIQRTQQEDSAVYLCASSSGGLGFEQYFGPGTRLTVT.

Only one count was recorded for this clonotype. At one of its ends the junction is not consistent with the germline gene, which may arise from a read error. V usage is TRBV4-1 and J usage is TRBJ2-7; 13 bases are a match to TRBD2. The germline V gene encodes CDR1 MGHRA and CDR2 YSYEKL. This CDR3 has 15 amino acids. CDR3 residues: CASSPIRTSGSEQYF. CDR3 nucleotides: TGTGCCAGCAGCCCGATCCGGACTAGCGGGAGCGAGCAGTACTTC.

This clonotype has at least ten counts. This chain uses TRBV2 with TRBJ1-4, with TRBD1 matching over 7 bases. Germline CDR1 SNHLY, CDR2 FYNNEI. CDR3 length: 15 amino acids. Trimming took 7 bases from V and 7 from J; bases not matched to a gene: 12. The CDR3 protein is CASIAETGWSEKLFF. Here the CDR3 DNA reads TGTGCCAGCATCGCCGAGACAGGGTGGAGTGAAAAACTGTTTTTT.

A few counts support this clonotype. V usage is TRBV24-1 and J usage is TRBJ1-2; TRBD1 agrees at 12 bases. Germline-derived CDR1 and CDR2 are KGHDR and SFDVKD. This CDR3 spans 17 amino acids. The V gene end was trimmed by 2 bases and the J gene end by 7 bases; junction bases not matched to a gene: 10. In DNA form, the CDR3 reads TGTGCCACCAGTGATTCCACCGGGACAGGGGGCGCATCTGGCTACACCTTC. This encodes CATSDSTGTGGASGYTF.

The chain joins TRBV7-3 to TRBJ1-2; 7 bases fit TRBD1. Germline CDR1 is SGHTA and CDR2 is FQGTGA. The CDR3 totals 13 residues. With 6 bases clipped from V and 8 bases from J, the junction kept 9 bases outside the gene matches. CDR3 DNA: TGTGCCAGCAGGCGAACAGGGGAGGGAGGCTACACCTTC. This codes for CASRRTGEGGYTF.

This clonotype was seen at least ten times. A junction boundary mismatches the germline segment, possibly from a read error. The CDR3 spells CAITEGPGCGYTF. CDR3 in DNA: TGTGCCATCACTGAGGGTCCCGGATGCGGCTACACCTTC. The chain is built from TRBV10-3 and TRBJ1-2; no clear D gene. This CDR3 has 13 residues. The germline V gene encodes CDR1 ENHRY and CDR2 SYGVKD.

The count of this clonotype is one. This CDR3 fails to terminate in the conserved phenylalanine or tryptophan, so it likely reflects a read error. This chain connects TRBV7-9 to TRBJ1-1, with 10 nucleotides matching TRBD1. Germline V gene sequence: CDR1 SEHNR, CDR2 FQNEAQ (reference sequence). This CDR3 spans 14 amino acids. The V and J ends lost 5 bases and 4 bases, in that order; junction bases with no gene match: 4. The CDR3 protein is CASSPGQGGTEAFS. For the CDR3, the DNA is TGTGCCAGCAGCCCAGGACAGGGGGGCACTGAAGCTTTCTCT.